This TCR beta chain appears in the sequencing data of a study of T cell responses to AZD1222 COVID-19 vaccine. Background on the study: Second doses at about 4 or about 12 weeks were pooled. Study results and limitations: Possibly, clonal diversity was underestimated; donors were largely white British and included more females.

The data were produced by immunoSEQ multiplex PCR, yet TCRdb's version contains in-frame clones alone and is incomplete. Counted here are about 110,000 clones, 87% occurring once; the ten biggest clones make up roughly 3.2%. This clone was seen more than once but under ten times. Antigen: not known. J was trimmed by 0 bases and V by 6 bases; bases with no gene match: 4. The CDR3 is 15 amino acids. Germline CDR1 reads SGHNT; CDR2 reads YYREEE (reference sequence). The sequence came from an adult in good health. This specimen was peripheral blood, taken on day 0 of AZD1222 vaccination. V gene TRBV5-4 combines with J gene TRBJ2-2; 8 bases match TRBD1. The CDR3 nucleotides are TGTGCCAGCACCATGGACAGGGCGAACACCGGGGAGCTGTTTTTT. This encodes CASTMDRANTGELFF. The full variable domain, rest sourced from reference TRBV5-4 and TRBJ2-2, is ETGVTQSPTHLIKTRGQQVTLRCSSQSGHNTVSWYQQALGQGPQFIFQYYREEENGRGNFPPRFSGLQFPNYSSELNVNALELDDSALYLCASTMDRANTGELFFGEGSRLTVL.